Following are 25 T cell receptor beta chains from one sample sequenced in a study of response to subunit inactivated influenza vaccine (dated by TCRdb to the late 2010s). The library was made by RT-PCR. The instrument was an Illumina HiSeq 2500. The public reads were reanalyzed by TCRdb: fastp trimming at Q25, MiXCR alignment, in-frame beta chains only. CDR3 protein sequences are deduplicated, and each keeps its most common genes and DNA. A total of hundreds of thousands of distinct CDR3 sequences appear in this sample, 15% to 19% of them only once. The ten largest clones capture 9.5% to 13% of the sample. Sequenced material: PBMCs from blood, taken about 12 days after vaccination. Source of these receptors: a middle-aged man who received an inactivated influenza vaccine. Donor details come from another sample of the same person, matched by shared clones.

Only a few counts were recorded for this clonotype. This chain joins TRBV5-1 and TRBJ1-1; 9 nucleotides line up with TRBD1. The CDR3 is 14 residues long. Germline V gives CDR1 SGHRS, CDR2 YFSETQ. V was clipped by 4 bases and J by 5 bases; unmatched bases: 6. CDR3 sequence reads: CASSPGTGWTEAFF. The DNA of the CDR3 is TGCGCCAGCAGCCCAGGGACAGGGTGGACTGAAGCTTTCTTT.

A few counts support this clonotype. This sequence joins TRBV27 and TRBJ1-4; 9 bases match TRBD1. Germline CDR1 and CDR2: MNHEY and SMNVEV (reference sequence). J was trimmed by 3 bases and V by 8 bases; bases with no gene match: 16. The CDR3 contains 18 residues. CDR3 region: CASQPQADRGLANEKLFF. For the CDR3, the DNA is TGTGCCAGCCAACCTCAAGCGGACAGGGGATTAGCTAATGAAAAACTGTTTTTT. Based on the CDR3 plus reference TRBV27 and TRBJ1-4, the full variable domain is EAQVTQNPRYLITVTGKKLTVTCSQNMNHEYMSWYRQDPGLGLRQIYYSMNVEVTDKGDVPEGYKVSRKEKRNFPLILESPSPNQTSLYFCASQPQADRGLANEKLFFGSGTQLSVL.

The rearrangement joins TRBV2 to TRBJ2-7, with D unclear. The V and J ends lost 7 bases and 5 bases respectively, with 9 bases between them. The germline V gene encodes CDR1 SNHLY and CDR2 FYNNEI. The CDR3 is 11 amino acids. CDR3 residues: CASTGWDEQYF. The CDR3 DNA follows: TGTGCCAGCACCGGTTGGGACGAGCAGTACTTC.

The table lists this clonotype with a few counts. The chain joins TRBV6-2 or TRBV6-3 to TRBJ2-1; D call uncertain. CDR1 is MNHEY, CDR2 SVGEGT, per germline. V was shortened by 6 bases and J by 4 bases, with 10 bases between the two germline ends. CDR3 size: 13 residues. The CDR3: CASRQDGYNEQFF. CDR3 nucleotide sequence: TGTGCCAGCAGACAAGACGGGTACAATGAGCAGTTCTTC.

The gene calls are TRBV18 and TRBJ2-3; D is unresolved. This CDR3 contains 17 residues. The germline V gene encodes CDR1 KGHSH and CDR2 LQKENI. Between the trimmed V and J ends, which lost 3 bases and 0 bases, there was a span of 16 bases. Here the CDR3 reads CASSPTSFGTSTDTQYF. The CDR3 DNA reads as TGTGCCAGCTCACCCACCAGCTTCGGAACTAGCACAGATACGCAGTATTTT.

J is TRBJ2-5 and V is TRBV29-1; 7 bases are a match to TRBD1. The V gene's germline CDR1 is SQVTM and CDR2 ANQGSEA. With 4 bases clipped from V and 6 bases from J, the junction kept 8 bases outside the gene matches. This CDR3 is built from 13 residues. CDR3 amino acids: CSVGLRQGQTQYF. CDR3 nucleotides: TGCAGCGTTGGGCTTAGACAGGGTCAGACCCAGTACTTC.

This clonotype was seen only a few times. V gene TRBV5-1 combines with J gene TRBJ2-7; 8 nucleotides agree with TRBD1. The CDR3 sequence is 12 residues long. Germline assignment: CDR1 SGHRS and CDR2 YFSETQ. J gave up 9 bases and V 6 bases, and 8 bases lay outside the gene matches. The CDR3 here is CASKPDRESQYF. The CDR3 nucleotides read TGCGCCAGCAAACCGGACAGGGAATCGCAGTACTTC.

The genes are TRBV20-1 and TRBJ1-1, with 7 bases lining up with TRBD1. Trimming took 6 bases from V and 6 from J; bases not matched to a gene: 13. From germline, CDR1 is DFQATT and CDR2 SNEGSKA (reference sequence). CDR3 length equals 14 residues. The CDR3 nucleotides are TGCAGTGCGAGCACAGGGGTCGCGGGGCCTGAAGCTTTCTTT. The encoded protein is CSASTGVAGPEAFF.

In its sample, this clonotype was seen a few times. The chain employs TRBV2 and TRBJ1-1; 8 bases line up with TRBD1. Germline V gene lookup returns CDR1 SNHLY and CDR2 FYNNEI. J gave up 1 base and V 6 bases, and 7 bases lay outside the gene matches. This CDR3 contains 15 residues. The CDR3 here is CASRVDRGRNTEAFF. The CDR3 bases are TGTGCCAGCAGGGTAGACAGGGGCCGGAACACTGAAGCTTTCTTT.

This clonotype was seen ten or more times. The CDR3 loop is CASSQGGKEEKLFF. For the CDR3, the DNA is TGCGCCAGCAGCCAAGGGGGGAAGGAAGAAAAACTGTTTTTT. The V and J genes are TRBV5-1 and TRBJ1-4; TRBD1 might be the D (6 bases). V lost 4 bases and J lost 8, with 15 bases in between. The germline V gene encodes CDR1 SGHRS and CDR2 YFSETQ. This CDR3 is built from 14 residues.

This clonotype occurred a few times. The chain is built from TRBV15 and TRBJ2-6; D is unresolved. Trimming took 9 bases from V and 0 from J, leaving 18 bases between them. Germline V gives CDR1 LNHNV, CDR2 YYDKDF (reference sequence). The CDR3 spans 17 residues. The CDR3 DNA reads as TGTGCCACGTCGGTGGTTACTCTTCGCTCTGGGGCCAACGTCCTGACTTTC. Encoded protein: CATSVVTLRSGANVLTF.

This clonotype was found a few times. The J gene is TRBJ2-1, the V gene TRBV4-3; 9 positions agree with TRBD1. Germline V gene lookup returns CDR1 LGHNA and CDR2 YSLEER. Unmatched junction bases numbered 11, after V lost 1 base and J lost 10 bases. The CDR3 totals 16 residues. The CDR3 is CASSQVVDRGLTEQFF. The CDR3 bases are TGCGCCAGCAGCCAAGTTGTGGACAGGGGACTGACCGAGCAGTTCTTC.

The chain couples TRBV10-3 to TRBJ2-1; TRBD1 aligns across 9 bases. CDR1 ENHRY and CDR2 SYGVKD come from the germline V gene. With 8 bases clipped from V and 4 bases from J, the junction kept 9 bases outside the gene matches. This CDR3 spans 15 amino acids. For the CDR3, the DNA is TGTGCCATCGGAACAGGGGGCGAGGGGTACAATGAGCAGTTCTTC. This translates into CAIGTGGEGYNEQFF.

This chain joins TRBV18 and TRBJ2-1; D not certain. The CDR3 contains 16 residues. Germline values: CDR1 KGHSH, CDR2 LQKENI. Deletions cut 0 bases from V and 6 bases from J, with 15 bases between. The CDR3 region is CASSPPSQARFNEQFF. The CDR3 coding sequence is TGTGCCAGCTCACCACCGTCCCAGGCACGATTCAATGAGCAGTTCTTC.

The chain carries TRBV5-1 and TRBJ2-7, with D perhaps assigned TRBD1 or TRBD2 (5 bases each). V was cut by 0 bases and J by 6 bases, with 10 bases left in between. The CDR3 spans 13 residues. CDR1 SGHRS and CDR2 YFSETQ come from the germline V gene. CDR3 nucleotide sequence: TGCGCCAGCAGCTTGGATCGGGGCGGCGAGCAGTACTTC. Protein: CASSLDRGGEQYF.

This clonotype was picked up one time. The chain carries TRBV6-2 or TRBV6-3 and TRBJ2-1; 9 nucleotides match TRBD2. The CDR3 extends over 15 amino acids. Germline CDR1 reads MNHEY; CDR2 reads SVGEGT. The V segment lost 6 bases and the J segment 8 bases; nucleotides outside the gene matches: 11. Here the CDR3 DNA reads TGTGCCAGCAGCCCTAGGGCGGGGGGGGCGGATGAGCAGTTCTTC. Its translation: CASSPRAGGADEQFF.

In its sample, this clonotype was seen a few times. V usage is TRBV5-6 and J usage is TRBJ1-2, with no clear D. Trimming took 3 bases from V and 0 from J, leaving 3 bases between them. The CDR3 contains 12 residues. Germline V lookup: CDR1 SGHDT, CDR2 YYEEEE. CDR3 sequence (DNA): TGTGCCAGCAGCTCAACTAACTATGGCTACACCTTC. Translating gives CASSSTNYGYTF. The variable domain in full, completed from reference TRBV5-6 and TRBJ1-2, reads DAGVTQSPTHLIKTRGQQVTLRCSPKSGHDTVSWYQQALGQGPQFIFQYYEEEERQRGNFPDRFSGHQFPNYSSELNVNALLLGDSALYLCASSSTNYGYTFGSGTRLTVV.

Only a few counts were recorded for this clonotype. The V call is TRBV4-2, the J call TRBJ2-7; D may be TRBD1 (5 bases). There are 14 residues in the CDR3. V lost 0 bases to trimming and J lost 7 bases, with 13 bases between them. In germline, CDR1 is LGHNA, CDR2 YNFKEQ. CDR3 protein: CASSQDLAGREQYF. CDR3 sequence (DNA): TGTGCCAGCAGCCAAGATCTGGCAGGGCGAGAGCAGTACTTC.

The V and J genes are TRBV12-3 or TRBV12-4 and TRBJ2-3, with D hard to call. The length of the CDR3 is 14 residues. V was cut by 6 bases and J by 3 bases, with 13 bases left in between. The CDR3 nucleotides are TGTGCCAGCAGATACAGTAGCAGTACAGATACGCAGTATTTT. Protein sequence: CASRYSSSTDTQYF.

This clonotype appeared many times. This chain connects TRBV29-1 to TRBJ2-5; D unclear. In germline, CDR1 is SQVTM, CDR2 ANQGSEA. CDR3 length: 11 amino acids. Trimming shortened V by 6 bases and J by 5 bases, and 10 bases separated the two germline ends. The DNA of the CDR3 is TGCAGCGTCGCGGTTTCGGAGACCCAGTACTTC. Translating it yields CSVAVSETQYF.

This clonotype came up a few times. The chain recombines TRBV10-3 with TRBJ2-1, with 8 bases aligning to TRBD2. V lost 7 bases and J lost 8; bases outside the gene matches: 7. This CDR3 spans 13 amino acids. Germline V gene data show CDR1 as ENHRY and CDR2 as SYGVKD. CDR3 amino acids: CAITMGLGDEQFF. In DNA, the CDR3 is TGTGCCATCACCATGGGACTAGGCGATGAGCAGTTCTTC.

This clonotype was counted ten times or more. The chain joins TRBV5-1 to TRBJ1-1; D perhaps matches TRBD1 (6 bases). V lost 4 bases to trimming and J lost 4 bases, with 8 bases between them. Germline V lookup: CDR1 SGHRS, CDR2 YFSETQ. The length of the CDR3 is 12 residues. The CDR3 DNA follows: TGCGCCAGCAGCCAACAGGGCACTGAAGCTTTCTTT. Amino acid sequence: CASSQQGTEAFF.

As to this clonotype: The conserved phenylalanine or tryptophan normally closing the CDR3 is absent here, so this likely arose from a read error. The V gene is TRBV28, the J gene TRBJ1-2, with 10 positions matching TRBD1. The CDR3 has 15 amino acids. CDR1 MDHEN and CDR2 SYDVKM come from the germline V gene. V lost 5 bases, J lost 4 bases, and 7 bases stayed unmatched. The CDR3 bases are TGTGCCAGCAGTCCAACCGGGACAGGGGTCTATGGCTACACCCTC. Translating gives CASSPTGTGVYGYTL.

Many counts were recorded for this clonotype. This sequence joins TRBV20-1 and TRBJ2-1; 7 nucleotides line up with TRBD1. V trimming: 2 bases; J trimming: 6 bases; junction bases outside the gene matches: 7. The CDR3 extends over 14 amino acids. Germline V CDR1 and CDR2: DFQATT, SNEGSKA (reference sequence). The CDR3 DNA is TGCAGTGCTAGACCAGGACAGGTGGTCAATGAGCAGTTCTTC. It is translated as CSARPGQVVNEQFF.

This clonotype was counted only a few times. The V call is TRBV7-9, the J call TRBJ2-1; the D gene is possibly TRBD2 (5 bases). This CDR3 has 15 residues. Germline V lookup: CDR1 SEHNR, CDR2 FQNEAQ (reference sequence). V gave up 4 bases and J gave up 0 bases, with 10 bases separating them. The CDR3 protein is CASSSRTASYNEQFF. The CDR3 bases are TGTGCCAGCAGCTCCCGGACTGCCTCCTACAATGAGCAGTTCTTC.